The 30 T cell receptor beta chains presented below share a single source sample, sequenced in a study of STAT3 mutations in large granular lymphocyte leukemia. Their antigen targets remain unknown. Study-wide results and limits: At least one immunodominant TCR beta clonotype appeared in every T-cell large granular lymphocyte leukemia patient.

Here immunoSEQ multiplex PCR was the method, and the copy in TCRdb shows in-frame clones only, minus some. The sample has over 3,000 clones, approximately 40% seen once. The specimen was peripheral blood mononuclear cells. Receptors were obtained from a man aged 55 to 70 with T-cell large granular lymphocyte leukemia. Some clones in this sample may be carry-over from other donors' samples.

There are a few counts of this clone. V usage is TRBV30 and J usage is TRBJ2-3; D not certain. Per germline, CDR1 GTSNPN and CDR2 SVGIG (reference sequence). Trimming removed 2 bases from V and 5 bases from J, with 5 bases in between. The CDR3 covers 11 residues. This CDR3 is CAWSIRDTQYF. The CDR3 DNA sequence: TGTGCCTGGAGTATCAGAGATACGCAGTATTTT.

This clone appeared a few times. The chain is built from TRBV5-5 and TRBJ1-2; 7 positions agree with TRBD1. Germline trimming cut 1 base from V and 0 bases from J; bases unmatched to any gene: 6. Germline CDR1 SGHKS, CDR2 YYEKEE (reference sequence). This CDR3 contains 16 residues. The CDR3 is CASSLSPGGSNYGYTF. The CDR3 coding sequence is TGTGCCAGCAGCTTGTCGCCAGGGGGGTCTAACTATGGCTACACCTTC.

The chain couples TRBV7-9 to TRBJ2-3, with a tentative D call TRBD1 (6 bases). Trimming pared 2 bases from V and 0 bases from J, leaving 9 bases between. CDR1 and CDR2 (germline): SEHNR, FQNEAQ (reference sequence). The CDR3 has 15 amino acids. The CDR3 reads CASSLSTGSTDTQYF. CDR3 DNA sequence: TGTGCCAGCAGCTTATCAACAGGGAGCACAGATACGCAGTATTTT.

This clone has a handful of counts. DNA for the CDR3: TGCGCCAGCAGCTTGGCTTCGGGGACCACAGATACGCAGTATTTT. The encoded protein is CASSLASGTTDTQYF. V gene TRBV5-1 combines with J gene TRBJ2-3; the D gene could be TRBD1 or TRBD2 (5 bases each). Trimming cost V 0 bases and J 2 bases, with 10 bases left between them. Looked up from germline, CDR1 is SGHRS and CDR2 is YFSETQ. This CDR3 spans 15 amino acids.

In its sample, this clone is medium-sized. The CDR3 coding sequence is TGTGCCAGCAGCCCCGGGACAGGGGCGAATAATTCACCCCTCCACTTT. It translates to CASSPGTGANNSPLHF. The chain is built from TRBV5-4 and TRBJ1-6; 10 nucleotides match TRBD1. The V gene end was trimmed by 4 bases and the J gene end by 5 bases; junction bases not matched to a gene: 6. This CDR3 spans 16 amino acids. The V gene's germline CDR1 is SGHNT and CDR2 YYREEE (reference sequence).

This clone was seen only a few times. The rearrangement joins TRBV25-1 to TRBJ1-4; 8 nucleotides align to TRBD1. The CDR3 covers 14 residues. Germline V gene sequence: CDR1 MGHDK, CDR2 SYGVNS. V shed 3 bases and J 10 bases; nucleotides not matched to a gene: 7. CDR3 sequence (DNA): TGTGCCAGCAGTGATGCGTCAGGGGGCGTAAAACTGTTTTTT. The encoded protein is CASSDASGGVKLFF.

The chain couples TRBV5-6 to TRBJ2-1, with 8 nucleotides matching TRBD2. The germline V gene encodes CDR1 SGHDT and CDR2 YYEEEE. V dropped 7 bases and J dropped 3; count of bases not matched to a gene: 15. The CDR3 is 17 amino acids. CDR3 DNA: TGTGCCAGCGCTCAAGGGTCGGGGGGGCTCCTCTACAATGAGCAGTTCTTC. Residues: CASAQGSGGLLYNEQFF.

This clone was seen a few times. The rearrangement uses TRBV30 and TRBJ2-3; TRBD2 aligns across 11 bases. Germline V gene data show CDR1 as GTSNPN and CDR2 as SVGIG (reference sequence). The CDR3 sequence is 15 residues long. The trim removed 0 bases at V and 8 bases at J, leaving 7 bases unmatched. Here the CDR3 DNA reads TGTGCCTGGAGTGTAGGACTAGCGGGTACCGGTACGCAGTATTTT. Its protein product is CAWSVGLAGTGTQYF.

The chain recombines TRBV7-9 with TRBJ2-3; D may be TRBD2 (6 bases). Trimming cost V 5 bases and J 4 bases, with 13 bases left between them. This CDR3 region has 14 residues. Germline CDR1 and CDR2: SEHNR and FQNEAQ (reference sequence). CDR3 loop: CASSEAGKADTQYF. The DNA for the CDR3 is TGTGCCAGCAGCGAGGCGGGGAAGGCAGATACGCAGTATTTT.

This clone was detected only a few times. The genes are TRBV5-4 and TRBJ2-2; D call uncertain. Per the germline V gene, CDR1 is SGHNT and CDR2 is YYREEE (reference sequence). The CDR3 spans 13 residues. V lost 0 bases to trimming and J lost 6 bases, with 6 bases between them. This CDR3 reads CASSLEESGELFF. CDR3 DNA sequence: TGTGCCAGCAGCTTGGAGGAGTCCGGGGAGCTGTTTTTT. The full variable domain, rest sourced from reference TRBV5-4 and TRBJ2-2, is ETGVTQSPTHLIKTRGQQVTLRCSSQSGHNTVSWYQQALGQGPQFIFQYYREEENGRGNFPPRFSGLQFPNYSSELNVNALELDDSALYLCASSLEESGELFFGEGSRLTVL.

The chain combines TRBV18 with TRBJ1-4; 9 bases align to TRBD1. Germline V gene sequence: CDR1 KGHSH, CDR2 LQKENI. V gave up 5 bases and J gave up 2 bases; unmatched junction bases: 3. The CDR3 totals 15 residues. The CDR3 spells CASSAGTGTNEKLFF. DNA of the CDR3: TGTGCCAGCTCAGCCGGGACAGGGACTAATGAAAAACTGTTTTTT.

The chain uses TRBV5-6 and TRBJ1-2; D is undetermined. The CDR3 is 12 amino acids. Trimming pared 2 bases from V and 6 bases from J, leaving 8 bases between. Germline V gene lookup returns CDR1 SGHDT and CDR2 YYEEEE. The CDR3 is CASSFGQNGYTF. The CDR3 region has the DNA TGTGCCAGCAGCTTTGGGCAGAATGGCTACACCTTC.

The chain uses TRBV6-6 and TRBJ1-1; 7 nucleotides line up with TRBD1. Trimming cost V 5 bases and J 10 bases; bases outside gene matches: 10. Germline lookup yields CDR1 MNHNY and CDR2 SVGAGI (reference sequence). This CDR3 region has 13 residues. The CDR3, as DNA: TGTGCCAGCAGTGGGGACAGAAAAAGGGGAGCTTTCTTT. Translating it yields CASSGDRKRGAFF.

The V and J genes are TRBV5-6 and TRBJ2-7; 7 bases align to TRBD1. Germline CDR1 SGHDT, CDR2 YYEEEE. CDR3 length: 14 amino acids. Trimming cost V 4 bases and J 5 bases; bases outside gene matches: 9. Here the CDR3 reads CASSVVAGGNEQYF. The CDR3 DNA reads TGTGCCAGCAGCGTTGTGGCAGGGGGAAACGAGCAGTACTTC.

The J gene is TRBJ1-4, the V gene TRBV18; unclear D gene. The germline V gene has CDR1 KGHSH and CDR2 LQKENI. There are 12 residues in the CDR3. V was trimmed by 6 bases and J by 8 bases, leaving 10 bases between them. CDR3 amino acids: CASSQTFEKLFF. Written as DNA, the CDR3 is TGTGCCAGCTCGCAGACATTCGAAAAACTGTTTTTT.

The genes are TRBV5-6 and TRBJ1-1; 9 nucleotides line up with TRBD1. V was pared by 2 bases and J by 0 bases, with 5 bases of the junction left unmatched. Germline V lookup: CDR1 SGHDT, CDR2 YYEEEE. The CDR3 runs to 16 residues. The CDR3 DNA reads TGTGCCAGCAGCTTACCGGGACAGGGACTGAACACTGAAGCTTTCTTT. This sequence encodes CASSLPGQGLNTEAFF.

The chain has TRBV5-4 and TRBJ1-2, with D uncertain. Germline V CDR1 and CDR2: SGHNT, YYREEE (reference sequence). Trimming left V 4 bases short and J 10 bases short, with 11 bases between. This CDR3 is built from 11 residues. The CDR3 coding sequence is TGTGCCAGCAGCAAGGGAGGAGACTACACCTTC. As protein: CASSKGGDYTF.

This clone was seen a handful of times. V is TRBV13 and J is TRBJ1-5; D gene unclear. Germline CDR1 PRHDT, CDR2 FYEKMQ (reference sequence). Trimming left V 0 bases short and J 2 bases short, with 8 bases between. The CDR3 extends over 15 amino acids. The CDR3 nucleotides are TGTGCCAGCAGCTTAGGGGGGAGCGGCAATCAGCCCCAGCATTTT. This sequence encodes CASSLGGSGNQPQHF.

The chain employs TRBV2 and TRBJ1-1; no firm D call. Germline V CDR1 and CDR2: SNHLY, FYNNEI. The CDR3 extends over 12 amino acids. With 10 bases removed from V and 5 bases from J, the gap between germline ends came to 14 bases. The CDR3 region is CAIGRAETEAFF. CDR3 nucleotide sequence: TGTGCCATCGGGAGGGCAGAAACTGAAGCTTTCTTT.

The chain has TRBV6-5 and TRBJ1-6; 9 nucleotides align to TRBD1. Trimming removed 7 bases from V and 6 bases from J; junction bases left unmatched: 7. Germline values: CDR1 MNHEY, CDR2 SVGAGI. The CDR3 consists of 15 residues. The CDR3 region has the DNA TGTGCCAGCAAAATCGACAGGGGGACTAATTCACCCCTCCACTTT. Protein product: CASKIDRGTNSPLHF.

The chain recombines TRBV18 with TRBJ2-3, with D possibly TRBD1 on 5 matching bases. The CDR3 loop spans 14 amino acids. V was trimmed by 2 bases and J by 6 bases, leaving 12 bases between them. CDR1 is KGHSH and CDR2 is LQKENI in the germline V gene. This CDR3 reads CASSPNPRADTQYF. The CDR3 DNA sequence: TGTGCCAGCTCACCAAATCCCAGGGCGGATACGCAGTATTTT.

This clone turned up a few times. This rearrangement joins TRBV27 to TRBJ2-7; unclear D gene. V was cut by 2 bases and J by 5 bases, with 16 bases left in between. This CDR3 has 15 amino acids. Germline V gene lookup returns CDR1 MNHEY and CDR2 SMNVEV (reference sequence). CDR3 DNA: TGTGCCAGCAGTTTAGTAGGGCCTTCAACGCACGAGCAGTACTTC. This translates into CASSLVGPSTHEQYF.

This chain joins TRBV6-1 and TRBJ2-7; D not certain. Germline V gene sequence: CDR1 MNHNS, CDR2 SASEGT. V lost 1 base, J lost 0 bases, and 16 bases lay in between. The CDR3 runs to 17 residues. The CDR3 sequence: CASSEVLWADPSYEQYF. In DNA form, the CDR3 reads TGTGCCAGCAGTGAAGTATTGTGGGCAGACCCCTCCTACGAGCAGTACTTC.

The chain recombines TRBV29-1 with TRBJ2-7, with 7 bases aligning to TRBD2. V shed 6 bases and J 7 bases; nucleotides not matched to a gene: 15. The CDR3 spans 14 residues. CDR1 is SQVTM, CDR2 ANQGSEA, per germline. CDR3 sequence (DNA): TGCAGCGTGGCTATCCCAGGCGGGGGAGGGGAGCAGTACTTC. This gives the protein CSVAIPGGGGEQYF.

The chain has TRBV5-1 and TRBJ2-1; D is ambiguous. Germline V gene lookup returns CDR1 SGHRS and CDR2 YFSETQ. Trimming shortened V by 0 bases and J by 2 bases, and 6 bases separated the two germline ends. This CDR3 contains 14 residues. The CDR3 sequence: CASSLGLPYNEQFF. CDR3 nucleotide sequence: TGCGCCAGCAGCTTGGGTCTTCCCTACAATGAGCAGTTCTTC.

V gene TRBV5-1 combines with J gene TRBJ1-3; possible D gene TRBD1, 5 bases. The ends were cut back, 4 bases at V and 2 bases at J, with 10 bases in the middle. Germline CDR1 and CDR2: SGHRS and YFSETQ. The CDR3 extends over 14 amino acids. The CDR3 sequence is CASSSMGPGNTIYF. The CDR3 DNA reads TGCGCCAGCAGCAGTATGGGGCCTGGAAACACCATATATTTT.

The chain joins TRBV29-1 to TRBJ1-1; D gene uncertain. Trimming pared 3 bases from V and 0 bases from J, leaving 8 bases between. The CDR3 consists of 13 residues. Per germline, CDR1 SQVTM and CDR2 ANQGSEA. The CDR3 coding sequence is TGCAGCGTTGAGGCCGGCATGAACACTGAAGCTTTCTTT. This translates into CSVEAGMNTEAFF.

The gene calls are TRBV25-1 and TRBJ2-3; D assignment may be TRBD1 or TRBD2 (5 bases each). CDR1 MGHDK and CDR2 SYGVNS come from the germline V gene. This CDR3 has 15 residues. V gave up 5 bases and J gave up 2 bases, with 14 bases separating them. CDR3 nucleotides: TGTGCCAGCAGTTCGACCGGGACCTTCACAGATACGCAGTATTTT. Protein product: CASSSTGTFTDTQYF.

This clone appeared a few times. CDR3 loop: CASGDSISTQYF. The CDR3 DNA reads TGTGCTAGTGGGGACTCCATCAGTACGCAGTATTTT. The chain uses TRBV12-5 and TRBJ2-3, with D perhaps matching TRBD2 (5 bases). The CDR3 sequence is 12 residues long. V lost 6 bases and J lost 8, with 12 bases in between. Germline V CDR1 and CDR2: LGHNT, FRNRAP.

V and J are TRBV30 and TRBJ1-2; a weak D match, TRBD1 (6 bases). The V end was cut by 7 bases, the J end by 5 bases, with 8 bases between. Germline lookup yields CDR1 GTSNPN and CDR2 SVGIG (reference sequence). The CDR3 spans 10 residues. This CDR3 is CAYGQYGYTF. CDR3 DNA sequence: TGTGCCTACGGACAGTATGGCTACACCTTC.